Here is one TCR beta chain with its context. The CDR3 has 14 amino acids. Germline-derived CDR1 and CDR2 are LNHDA and SQIVND (reference sequence). Trimming cost V 3 bases and J 4 bases, with 10 bases left between them. Original handling: Reference gene primer amplification yielded estimated nucleated cell counts. TCRdb's table, derived via immunoSEQ multiplex PCR, lists solely in-frame clones and lacks some. V and J calls and clone size come straight from that table; D and trimming were deduced from the DNA. The sample carries tens of thousands of clones, around 90% recorded once. The sample is drawn from a study of blood T cell repertoires in COVID-19. Overall study context: The origin of the acute and convalescent COVID-19 samples was the United States, Italy and Spain. Sources were T cells, B-cell-depleted T cells, or PBMCs; the material itself was cDNA or gDNA.

The sequencing sample was made of peripheral blood. The TCR was taken from a human donor in a cohort sampled during active COVID-19. This chain joins TRBV19 and TRBJ1-5; tentative D call: TRBD1 (5 bases). DNA of the CDR3: TGTGCCAGTAGTATTGTTGGGGGGAATCAGCCCCAGCATTTT. It yields the protein CASSIVGGNQPQHF.